These 25 T cell receptor beta chains originate from one sample sequenced in a study of T cell responses to AZD1222 COVID-19 vaccine. Here immunoSEQ multiplex PCR was the method, and the copy in TCRdb shows in-frame clones only, minus some. The table records about 170,000 clones, just under 95% of them present only once. This material consisted of peripheral blood, taken on day 0 of AZD1222 vaccination. All receptors derive from an adult in good health.

This clone was recorded a few times. V gene TRBV7-2 combines with J gene TRBJ1-1; D call uncertain. With 5 bases removed from V and 5 bases from J, the gap between germline ends came to 15 bases. The CDR3 extends over 14 amino acids. Germline V gene sequence: CDR1 SGHTA, CDR2 FQGNSA. CDR3 coding DNA: TGTGCCAGCAGCCCGCAGGCCTTGGGGACTGAAGCTTTCTTT. It specifies CASSPQALGTEAFF.

Only a few counts were recorded for this clone. This chain uses TRBV6-5 with TRBJ2-1; D unresolved. V shed 6 bases and J shed 5 bases, with 5 bases lying between them. The CDR3 covers 11 residues. Germline V CDR1 and CDR2: MNHEY, SVGAGI. CDR3 loop: CASRSNNEQFF. As DNA, the CDR3 is TGTGCCAGCAGAAGCAACAATGAGCAGTTCTTC.

The rearrangement uses TRBV7-5 and TRBJ1-4. TRBV7-5 is flagged as a pseudogene. The length of the CDR3 is 11 residues. CDR3 region: CAQRKGEKLFF. In DNA, the CDR3 is TGTGCCCAACGGAAGGGAGAAAAACTGTTTTTT.

This rearrangement joins TRBV7-2 to TRBJ2-6; D perhaps matches TRBD1 (5 bases). Deletions cut 3 bases from V and 2 bases from J, with 11 bases between. Germline V CDR1 and CDR2: SGHTA, FQGNSA. CDR3 size: 16 residues. In DNA form, the CDR3 reads TGTGCCAGCAGCTTGGGCGGACAAGCTGGGGCCAACGTCCTGACTTTC. The encoded protein is CASSLGGQAGANVLTF.

This clone came up once. The chain couples TRBV6-1 to TRBJ2-1; no clear D gene. This CDR3 region has 14 residues. The V and J ends lost 4 bases and 7 bases respectively, with 14 bases between them. Germline V gene data show CDR1 as MNHNS and CDR2 as SASEGT. The CDR3 reads CASSVAPQINEQFF. CDR3 DNA sequence: TGTGCCAGCAGTGTAGCTCCTCAAATTAATGAGCAGTTCTTC.

The rearrangement uses TRBV5-1 and TRBJ2-1; 13 positions agree with TRBD2. The trim removed 5 bases at V and 7 bases at J, leaving 9 bases unmatched. The germline V gene has CDR1 SGHRS and CDR2 YFSETQ. The CDR3 totals 16 residues. The DNA for the CDR3 is TGCGCCAGCAGGTTGATTACTAGCGGGGGGGCAAATGAGCAGTTCTTC. Encoded protein: CASRLITSGGANEQFF.

The chain employs TRBV13 and TRBJ2-1; tentatively, D is TRBD1 (5 bases). V gave up 3 bases and J gave up 9 bases, with 9 bases separating them. The CDR3 has 12 amino acids. Per the germline V gene, CDR1 is PRHDT and CDR2 is FYEKMQ (reference sequence). CDR3 sequence: CASSFSGSEQFF. CDR3 coding DNA: TGTGCCAGCAGCTTTTCAGGGTCTGAGCAGTTCTTC.

The rearrangement uses TRBV19 and TRBJ2-7; D call uncertain. The CDR3 is 13 amino acids. The ends were cut back, 2 bases at V and 2 bases at J, with 7 bases in the middle. Per germline, CDR1 LNHDA and CDR2 SQIVND (reference sequence). The CDR3, as DNA: TGTGCCAGTAGTATACAGTACCCCTACGAGCAGTACTTC. It codes for CASSIQYPYEQYF.

The CDR3 here is CASSSSKTGISYNEQFF. The CDR3 DNA reads TGTGCCAGCAGCTCATCCAAAACAGGAATCTCCTACAATGAGCAGTTCTTC. The rearrangement joins TRBV5-8 to TRBJ2-1; tentative D call: TRBD1 (5 bases). From germline, CDR1 is SGHTS and CDR2 YDEGEE. This CDR3 contains 17 residues. V was shortened by 3 bases and J by 0 bases, with 16 bases between the two germline ends.

The chain has TRBV5-6 and TRBJ2-2; 7 bases fit TRBD1. Germline-derived CDR1 and CDR2 are SGHDT and YYEEEE. V lost 4 bases to trimming and J lost 10 bases; unmatched junction nucleotides: 19. The CDR3 is 17 residues long. The CDR3 sequence: CASSLKTKTGTSKELFF. CDR3 in DNA: TGTGCCAGCAGCCTCAAAACGAAGACAGGGACCTCAAAGGAGCTGTTTTTT.

The gene calls are TRBV5-1 and TRBJ2-2, with D hard to call. Trimming shortened V by 0 bases and J by 5 bases, and 5 bases separated the two germline ends. Germline CDR1 SGHRS, CDR2 YFSETQ. This CDR3 comprises 13 residues. In DNA, the CDR3 is TGCGCCAGCAGCTTGGCGCAAACCGGGGAGCTGTTTTTT. Residues: CASSLAQTGELFF.

The V gene is TRBV3-1 (or the pseudogene TRBV3-2), the J gene TRBJ1-6; D gene ambiguous. Trimming took 5 bases from V and 7 from J, leaving 12 bases between them. The CDR3 loop spans 14 amino acids. The germline CDR1 and CDR2 sequences are LGHDT and YNNKEL (reference sequence). The DNA of the CDR3 is TGTGCCAGCAGCAAGATCGGTTCGAATTCACCCCTCCACTTT. It codes for CASSKIGSNSPLHF.

The chain employs TRBV19 and TRBJ2-2, with TRBD1 matching 8 bases. Looked up from germline, CDR1 is LNHDA and CDR2 is SQIVND (reference sequence). CDR3 length: 16 amino acids. V lost 5 bases, J lost 5 bases, and 10 bases stayed unmatched. Here the CDR3 DNA reads TGTGCCAGTAGTCTCCCCGGCAGGGGGCGGACCGGGGAGCTGTTTTTT. It codes for CASSLPGRGRTGELFF.

This clone was seen only once. J is TRBJ1-1 and V is TRBV30; tentative D call: TRBD1 (5 bases). The CDR3 runs 15 residues. CDR1 and CDR2 (germline): GTSNPN, SVGIG (reference sequence). The V end was cut by 1 base, the J end by 5 bases, with 17 bases between. The CDR3 bases are TGTGCCTGGAGTGGAGGGAGTCGGGGGGGGACTGAAGCTTTCTTT. This codes for CAWSGGSRGGTEAFF.

The rearrangement uses TRBV4-1 and TRBJ1-1; D ambiguous. V was shortened by 0 bases and J by 5 bases, with 10 bases between the two germline ends. CDR1 is MGHRA, CDR2 YSYEKL, per germline. This CDR3 is built from 14 residues. The CDR3 DNA reads as TGCGCCAGCAGCCAAGAACCGGGGTGGACTGAAGCTTTCTTT. Translated: CASSQEPGWTEAFF.

This chain uses TRBV25-1 with TRBJ2-7; 9 bases line up with TRBD2. The V segment lost 4 bases and the J segment 6 bases; nucleotides outside the gene matches: 13. There are 16 residues in the CDR3. Germline assignment: CDR1 MGHDK and CDR2 SYGVNS. In nucleotides, the CDR3 is TGTGCCAGCAGTGGTCTCCGGGGACTAGCCGATGGCGAGCAGTACTTC. Amino acid sequence: CASSGLRGLADGEQYF.

In its sample, this clone was seen once. The chain links TRBV18 to TRBJ2-2; TRBD2 matches 7 bases. This CDR3 region has 14 residues. The J segment lost 3 bases and the V segment lost 6 bases, leaving 4 bases of the junction unmatched. Germline CDR1 and CDR2: KGHSH and LQKENI. CDR3 region: CASSSGAYTGELFF. The CDR3 DNA reads as TGTGCCAGCTCGAGCGGGGCTTACACCGGGGAGCTGTTTTTT.

The chain combines TRBV4-1 with TRBJ2-7, with TRBD1 matching 8 bases. The V segment lost 1 base and the J segment 2 bases; nucleotides outside the gene matches: 4. CDR1 MGHRA and CDR2 YSYEKL come from the germline V gene. This CDR3 region has 15 residues. This CDR3 reads CASSQVDRETYEQYF. The DNA of the CDR3 is TGCGCCAGCAGCCAAGTGGACAGGGAAACCTACGAGCAGTACTTC.

This clone was counted once. The CDR3, as DNA: TGTGCCAGCAGCTTAGGCGGGACGCGCTACAATGAGCAGTTCTTC. Translated: CASSLGGTRYNEQFF. V is TRBV7-9 and J is TRBJ2-1, with a weak D call TRBD2 (6 bases). Germline values: CDR1 SEHNR, CDR2 FQNEAQ (reference sequence). This CDR3 contains 15 residues. Trimming removed 1 base at V and 3 bases at J, with 10 bases between.

The chain has TRBV9 and TRBJ2-1; 13 nucleotides line up with TRBD2. The germline V gene encodes CDR1 SGDLS and CDR2 YYNGEE. The junction had 8 bases not matched to a gene; V was cut back by 3 bases and J by 2 bases. CDR3 length: 18 amino acids. CDR3 nucleotides: TGTGCCAGCAGCGACACTAGCGGGGGGGCCAGGACCTACAATGAGCAGTTCTTC. This encodes CASSDTSGGARTYNEQFF.

The chain couples TRBV6-6 to TRBJ2-2; 11 bases line up with TRBD2. In germline, CDR1 is MNHNY, CDR2 SVGAGI (reference sequence). This CDR3 has 15 residues. The V and J ends lost 4 bases and 4 bases, in that order; junction bases with no gene match: 2. The CDR3 protein is CASSLAGGPTGELFF. The CDR3 DNA reads as TGTGCCAGCAGTTTAGCGGGAGGGCCCACCGGGGAGCTGTTTTTT.

The chain has TRBV5-5 and TRBJ1-1; TRBD1 might be the D (5 bases). Germline V gene sequence: CDR1 SGHKS, CDR2 YYEKEE (reference sequence). Trimming cost V 0 bases and J 4 bases, with 19 bases left between them. The CDR3 covers 17 residues. CDR3 in amino acids: CASSLEGPGPKGTEAFF. The CDR3 DNA reads TGTGCCAGCAGCTTGGAGGGGCCGGGGCCCAAGGGCACTGAAGCTTTCTTT.

The chain is built from TRBV10-2 and TRBJ2-1, with D tentatively TRBD1 (5 bases). There are 14 residues in the CDR3. CDR1 is WSHSY and CDR2 is SAAADI in the germline V gene. V was shortened by 2 bases and J by 9 bases, with 14 bases between the two germline ends. The CDR3 DNA reads as TGCGCCAGCAGTGAGACCCTCCAGGGTACTGAGCAGTTCTTC. Protein sequence: CASSETLQGTEQFF.

The rearrangement links TRBV2 to TRBJ2-1, with no clear D. V was clipped by 8 bases and J by 0 bases, with 11 bases between them. The CDR3 has 14 amino acids. Germline V gives CDR1 SNHLY, CDR2 FYNNEI. The CDR3 region has the DNA TGTGCCAGCTCCCGACCTCTCTCCTACAATGAGCAGTTCTTC. This gives the protein CASSRPLSYNEQFF.

On this clone: A junction boundary mismatches the germline segment, possibly from a read error. The genes are TRBV19 and TRBJ2-1; 7 nucleotides match TRBD1. In germline, CDR1 is LNHDA, CDR2 SQIVND (reference sequence). The CDR3 totals 12 residues. The CDR3 region is CASSNRDSGQIF. The CDR3 region has the DNA TGTGCCAGTAGTAACCGGGACAGCGGCCAAATCTTC. The full variable domain, its missing parts supplied by reference TRBV19 and TRBJ2-1, is DGGITQSPKYLFRKEGQNVTLSCEQNLNHDAMYWYRQDPGQGLRLIYYSQIVNDFQKGDIAEGYSVSREKKESFPLTVTSAQKNPTAFYLCASSNRDSGQIFGPGTRLTVL.